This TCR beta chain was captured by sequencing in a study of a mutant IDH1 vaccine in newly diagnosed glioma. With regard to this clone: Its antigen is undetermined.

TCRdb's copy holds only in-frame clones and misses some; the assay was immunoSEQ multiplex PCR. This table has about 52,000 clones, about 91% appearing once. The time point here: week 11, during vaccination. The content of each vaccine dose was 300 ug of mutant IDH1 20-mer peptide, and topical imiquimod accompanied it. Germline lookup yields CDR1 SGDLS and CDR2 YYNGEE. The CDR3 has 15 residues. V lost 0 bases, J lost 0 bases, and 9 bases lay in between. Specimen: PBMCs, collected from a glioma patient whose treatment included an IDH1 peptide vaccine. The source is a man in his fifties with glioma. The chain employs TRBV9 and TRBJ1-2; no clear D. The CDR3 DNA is TGTGCCAGCAGCGTAGGAACAAGTACTAACTATGGCTACACCTTC. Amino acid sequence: CASSVGTSTNYGYTF.